This T cell receptor (beta chain) emerged from a study of CD8+ T cells in alopecia areata. Sampling of alopecia areata patients yielded lesional scalp punch biopsies as well as peripheral blood. Sorted out of PBMCs were CD4+ T cells and CD8+ T cells. Following extraction, RNA underwent reverse transcription to cDNA, which served as the sequencing template. The data were produced by immunoSEQ multiplex PCR, yet TCRdb's version contains in-frame clones alone and is incomplete. The data contain 100,000 to 150,000 clones, roughly 50% of them singletons. The sequencing sample was made of NKG2D-low CD8+ T cells sorted from blood. The receptor was isolated from a human donor with alopecia areata.

CDR3 DNA: TGTGCCTGGAGTGGTCTTAATCAGCCCCAGCATTTT. The encoded protein is CAWSGLNQPQHF. This sequence joins TRBV30 and TRBJ1-5; D gene ambiguous. This CDR3 region has 12 residues. The V end was cut by 1 base, the J end by 4 bases, with 5 bases between. Germline V gene lookup returns CDR1 GTSNPN and CDR2 SVGIG (reference sequence).